This T cell receptor beta chain was captured in a study of T cell clonality in common variable immunodeficiency. Whole-study findings and limits: Shared TCRbeta clones were fewer between CVID subjects than controls. The cause of increased CVID clonality remains unclear without subpopulation sequencing.

Measured with immunoSEQ multiplex PCR; TCRdb has only the in-frame clones, and not every one. The repertoire consists of over 50,000 clones, none detected only once. Notes on this clone: The antigen remains undetermined. The read falls 3 residues short of the CDR3 end, and the missing part is taken from the germline J gene.

The CDR3 extends over 15 amino acids. Germline V CDR1 and CDR2: SGHVS, FQNEAQ. Between the trimmed V and J ends, which lost 1 base and 4 bases, there was a span of 11 bases. V usage is TRBV7-8 and J usage is TRBJ1-5, with a weak D call TRBD1 (5 bases). The sample taken for sequencing was peripheral blood mononuclear cells. The receptor was derived from a person aged 18 to 75 in good health. CDR3 DNA, as far as it was read: TGTGCCAGCAGCTTAGTTACAGGCGCAAATCAGCCC. This gives the protein CASSLVTGANQP. The whole CDR3 reads CASSLVTGANQPQHF.